The 8 T cell receptor beta chains below were found in one sample sequenced in a study of blood T cell repertoires in COVID-19. Data came from immunoSEQ multiplex PCR; TCRdb stores just in-frame clones and leaves some out. The repertoire holds 290,000 or so clones, with about 90% as singletons. The source material was PBMCs or T cells enriched from blood (not recorded which). The origin of the receptors is a woman aged 18-29 years with acute COVID-19.

The chain combines TRBV27 with TRBJ1-1, with D unclear. The germline CDR1 and CDR2 sequences are MNHEY and SMNVEV (reference sequence). The CDR3 consists of 12 residues. Trimming shortened V by 5 bases and J by 1 base, and 5 bases separated the two germline ends. In DNA, the CDR3 is TGTGCCAGCAGTCCCGGGAACACTGAAGCTTTCTTT. It encodes CASSPGNTEAFF.

The chain employs TRBV28 and TRBJ1-2; no reliable D call. V was shortened by 5 bases and J by 8 bases, with 15 bases between the two germline ends. This CDR3 is 13 amino acids long. In germline, CDR1 is MDHEN, CDR2 SYDVKM. The DNA of the CDR3 is TGTGCCAGCAGTCTCTCTTCAGGATCGGGCTACACCTTC. Its translation is CASSLSSGSGYTF.

This chain joins TRBV19 and TRBJ1-2, with D hard to call. Trimming removed 4 bases from V and 4 bases from J, with 13 bases in between. Germline lookup yields CDR1 LNHDA and CDR2 SQIVND (reference sequence). The CDR3 length is 14 residues. The CDR3 DNA sequence: TGTGCCAGTAGTACTCACACAGTAACCTATGGCTACACCTTC. It encodes CASSTHTVTYGYTF.

The chain employs TRBV28 and TRBJ1-5; possibly TRBD1 for D (5 bases). Per the germline V gene, CDR1 is MDHEN and CDR2 is SYDVKM. Trimming shortened V by 3 bases and J by 2 bases, and 20 bases separated the two germline ends. The CDR3 spans 18 residues. The CDR3 spells CASSFVGWGRGGNQPQHF. The DNA for the CDR3 is TGTGCCAGCAGTTTTGTCGGGTGGGGCCGTGGGGGCAATCAGCCCCAGCATTTT.

Only a few counts were recorded for this clone. This chain uses TRBV7-2 with TRBJ1-2; D remains ambiguous. Germline values: CDR1 SGHTA, CDR2 FQGNSA. V lost 7 bases and J 2 bases, leaving 14 bases between the germline ends. The CDR3 is 14 residues long. The CDR3 sequence is CASTSSRGNYGYTF. CDR3 coding DNA: TGTGCCAGCACCTCTTCGCGGGGAAACTATGGCTACACCTTC. The complete variable domain, with remaining parts taken from reference TRBV7-2 and TRBJ1-2, reads GAGVSQSPSNKVTEKGKDVELRCDPISGHTALYWYRQSLGQGLEFLIYFQGNSAPDKSGLPSDRFSAERTGGSVSTLTIQRTQQEDSAVYLCASTSSRGNYGYTFGSGTRLTVV.

The CDR3 sequence: CASSMRDTEKLFF. The CDR3 nucleotides read TGTGCCAGTAGTATGCGTGACACTGAAAAACTGTTTTTT. The gene calls are TRBV19 and TRBJ1-4; D call uncertain. The CDR3 spans 13 residues. V lost 3 bases to trimming and J lost 7 bases, with 9 bases between them. The germline V gene encodes CDR1 LNHDA and CDR2 SQIVND (reference sequence). The entire variable domain, with the rest obtained from reference TRBV19 and TRBJ1-4, is as follows: DGGITQSPKYLFRKEGQNVTLSCEQNLNHDAMYWYRQDPGQGLRLIYYSQIVNDFQKGDIAEGYSVSREKKESFPLTVTSAQKNPTAFYLCASSMRDTEKLFFGSGTQLSVL.

This chain links TRBV27 with TRBJ1-1, with 10 bases lining up with TRBD1. The CDR3 contains 17 residues. The trim removed 2 bases at V and 0 bases at J, leaving 6 bases unmatched. In germline, CDR1 is MNHEY, CDR2 SMNVEV (reference sequence). The CDR3 reads CASSLVGTGALNTEAFF. The CDR3 DNA follows: TGTGCCAGCAGTTTAGTCGGGACAGGGGCCTTGAACACTGAAGCTTTCTTT.

This chain connects TRBV7-6 to TRBJ2-2; D is perhaps TRBD1 (6 bases). The CDR3 length is 16 residues. Per the germline V gene, CDR1 is SGHVS and CDR2 is FNYEAQ. The germline V and J ends were trimmed by 2 bases and 4 bases, with 14 bases remaining between them. The CDR3 sequence: CASSLRGGEGTGELFF. Written as DNA, the CDR3 is TGTGCCAGCAGCTTAAGAGGGGGAGAGGGCACCGGGGAGCTGTTTTTT.